A single sample is the source of the 10 T cell receptor beta chains below, sequenced in a study of T cells after yellow fever vaccination. TCRdb used MiXCR to reprocess the 5' RACE reads, holding one entry per CDR3 protein. The sample carries some 170,000 distinct CDR3 sequences, 9.3% recorded once. The source material was CD8+ T cells sorted from PBMCs, sampled 45 days after the yellow fever booster vaccination. The origin of the receptors is a man between 18 and 35 years old who received the YFV17D yellow fever vaccine.

This clonotype was picked up a small number of times. The chain is built from TRBV29-1 and TRBJ2-3, with D perhaps assigned TRBD1 or TRBD2 (5 bases each). The CDR3 has 16 amino acids. CDR1 and CDR2 from the germline V gene are SQVTM and ANQGSEA. Trimming took off 4 bases at V and 1 base at J, with 18 bases between the two ends. CDR3 sequence reads: CSVGGNRGLGTDTQYF. The CDR3 coding sequence is TGCAGCGTTGGGGGGAATAGGGGCCTAGGCACAGATACGCAGTATTTT.

This clonotype has more than one count but fewer than ten. V is TRBV27 and J is TRBJ1-5, with 11 positions matching TRBD1. The length of the CDR3 is 14 residues. Germline CDR1 reads MNHEY; CDR2 reads SMNVEV (reference sequence). Trimming took 6 bases from V and 6 from J; bases not matched to a gene: 4. CDR3 region: CASRQGQGGQPQHF. In nucleotides, the CDR3 is TGTGCCAGCAGGCAGGGACAGGGGGGTCAGCCCCAGCATTTT.

This clonotype has a count of ten or more. V and J are TRBV12-3 or TRBV12-4 and TRBJ2-7; tentatively, D is TRBD1 or TRBD2 (5 bases each). The CDR3 has 15 amino acids. V lost 5 bases to trimming and J lost 0 bases, with 14 bases between them. The CDR3, as DNA: TGTGCCAGCAGTCCGAGGGGCAGGGTCTCCTACGAGCAGTACTTC. Translation gives CASSPRGRVSYEQYF.

The CDR3 DNA reads as TGTGCCAGCAGCGAGGATGCCTACGAGCAGTACTTC. It yields the protein CASSEDAYEQYF. This chain uses TRBV7-9 with TRBJ2-7, with no clear D. This CDR3 is built from 12 residues. Per the germline V gene, CDR1 is SEHNR and CDR2 is FQNEAQ (reference sequence). V was trimmed by 5 bases and J by 2 bases, leaving 7 bases between them.

The chain employs TRBV7-9 and TRBJ2-1, with a tentative D call TRBD1 (5 bases). The germline V gene has CDR1 SEHNR and CDR2 FQNEAQ (reference sequence). The CDR3 is 15 amino acids. V was trimmed by 1 base and J by 4 bases, leaving 11 bases between them. CDR3 amino acids: CASSLGTFGYNEQFF. CDR3 coding DNA: TGTGCCAGCAGCTTAGGGACATTTGGTTACAATGAGCAGTTCTTC. Full variable domain (missing parts from reference TRBV7-9 and TRBJ2-1): DTGVSQNPRHKITKRGQNVTFRCDPISEHNRLYWYRQTLGQGPEFLTYFQNEAQLEKSRLLSDRFSAERPKGSFSTLEIQRTEQGDSAMYLCASSLGTFGYNEQFFGPGTRLTVL.

The V gene is TRBV6-2 or TRBV6-3, the J gene TRBJ2-1, with D unresolved. The germline gives CDR1 MNHEY, CDR2 SVGEGT. Trimming removed 0 bases from V and 5 bases from J, with 11 bases in between. The CDR3 is 15 amino acids. The CDR3 protein is CASSYSPPKHNEQFF. The CDR3, as DNA: TGTGCCAGCAGTTACTCCCCCCCTAAACACAATGAGCAGTTCTTC.

The chain combines TRBV6-6 with TRBJ2-6; unclear D gene. The CDR3 sequence is 17 residues long. V gave up 2 bases and J gave up 0 bases, with 11 bases separating them. The germline CDR1 and CDR2 sequences are MNHNY and SVGAGI (reference sequence). CDR3 residues: CASSYGPPSSGANVLTF. CDR3 DNA sequence: TGTGCCAGCAGTTACGGGCCTCCCAGCTCTGGGGCCAACGTCCTGACTTTC.

J is TRBJ2-4 and V is TRBV5-4; D is undetermined. V was trimmed by 2 bases and J by 5 bases, leaving 11 bases between them. The V gene's germline CDR1 is SGHNT and CDR2 YYREEE (reference sequence). There are 14 residues in the CDR3. DNA of the CDR3: TGTGCCAGCAGCTTCGGTGGGTCGGAAAACATTCAGTACTTC. Translating gives CASSFGGSENIQYF.

The chain couples TRBV11-2 to TRBJ2-7; D is uncertain. Trimming cost V 10 bases and J 3 bases, with 7 bases left between them. The CDR3 has 10 amino acids. Germline lookup yields CDR1 SGHAT and CDR2 FQNNGV. The CDR3 sequence is CAIGGYEQYF. The CDR3 coding sequence is TGTGCCATCGGTGGCTACGAGCAGTACTTC.

The chain uses TRBV18 and TRBJ2-2; D ambiguous. Trimming left V 2 bases short and J 6 bases short, with 10 bases between. There are 14 residues in the CDR3. Germline CDR1 is KGHSH and CDR2 is LQKENI. DNA for the CDR3: TGTGCCAGCTCACCAGGGATCTACTCCGGGGAGCTGTTTTTT. Translation gives CASSPGIYSGELFF.